This TCR beta chain was observed in a study of blood T cells in healthy people across ages. For the second PCR, which ran for roughly 7 to 11 cycles, a sample-barcoded 5' primer and a J-beta primer mix were used. A single record per CDR3 protein comes from TCRdb applying MiXCR to the 5' RACE reads. The sample has around 990,000 distinct CDR3 sequences; 20% to 25% are singletons. This clonotype was detected only a few times. In addition, the sample was reused for a study of T cells of mothers and their children.

Input material: blood. This sequence originates from a girl aged 2 to 10 in good health.

DNA for the CDR3: TGTGCCAGCAGCTTATTGATGGCGACAGGGCCACTGTCTGGGGCCAACGTCCTGACTTTC. Amino acid sequence: CASSLLMATGPLSGANVLTF. This chain uses TRBV7-8 with TRBJ2-6; 7 positions agree with TRBD1. The J segment lost 1 base and the V segment lost 2 bases, leaving 14 bases of the junction unmatched. The CDR3 has 20 amino acids. Germline V CDR1 and CDR2: SGHVS, FQNEAQ.